This T cell receptor (beta chain) is from a study of OX40 agonist ivuxolimab in advanced cancers. Study information: Administration of intravenous ivuxolimab to patients occurred every 2 weeks at 0.01 to 10 mg/kg. Partial responses were recorded for three patients, including one with hepatocellular carcinoma and two with cutaneous melanoma.

Per germline, CDR1 SGHRS and CDR2 YFSETQ. The CDR3 length is 13 residues. The V gene lost 2 bases and the J gene lost 4 bases, with 9 bases spanning the gap. Generated by immunoSEQ multiplex PCR, the TCRdb table keeps only in-frame clones and is missing some. The sample lists about 58,000 clones; approximately 87% were seen once. For this clone: Its antigen is unknown.

Study results and caveats: CD8+ T cells averaged more expanded clones than CD4+. At 0.1 to 3.0 mg/kg, CD4+ and CD8+ blood T cells expanded clonally by week 6.

The sample here was CD4+ or CD8+ T cells sorted from blood, taken in a trial of the OX40 agonist ivuxolimab. The sequence was obtained from an adult with an advanced solid tumor such as melanoma, head and neck, liver or kidney cancer. The chain links TRBV5-1 to TRBJ1-1; possibly TRBD1 for D (5 bases). The CDR3 here is CASSFQQGTEAFF. Written as DNA, the CDR3 is TGCGCCAGCAGCTTTCAGCAGGGCACTGAAGCTTTCTTT. The variable domain in full, completed from reference TRBV5-1 and TRBJ1-1, reads KAGVTQTPRYLIKTRGQQVTLSCSPISGHRSVSWYQQTPGQGLQFLFEYFSETQRNKGNFPGRFSGRQFSNSRSEMNVSTLELGDSALYLCASSFQQGTEAFFGQGTRLTVV.